The T cell receptor (beta chain) described here comes from a study of blood T cells in healthy people across ages (dated by TCRdb to about 2015). A note on the overall study: In model experiments, template switching captured roughly one uniquely barcoded TCR beta cDNA molecule for every two T cells. Using deep sequencing normalized with unique cDNA molecular identifiers, the study measured how TCR beta repertoire diversity changes with age. The donors were divided into four age groups: young (average 16 years), middle-aged (about 39), aged (about 60) and long-lived (nearly 85). To avoid experimental bias, donors of different ages were distributed randomly across sequencing lanes. For two donors (one aged 18 to 29 and one aged 80 or older), the study analyzed two additional independent replicas of 1 million unique cDNA reads from the same blood draw.

Systemically healthy Caucasian individuals from Russia, over 30 in total and aged roughly 6 to 95 years, were included as donors. Each donor gave about 9.2 milliliters of peripheral blood, drawn into EDTA-treated Vacutainer tubes. Ficoll-Paque density-gradient centrifugation was used to isolate PBMCs, with at least 6.5 million per sample. Trizol reagent was used to extract total RNA from PBMCs, with at least 6 micrograms per sample. Naive CD45RAhigh/CD27high T cell percentages were measured by flow cytometry on a PBMC aliquot from every donor. This clonotype was observed a handful of times. Its antigen specificity is not known. No base-level quality is on record; no much larger clone is a single base apart. CDR1 is given as SQVTM and CDR2 as ANQGSEA, both from the germline V gene. At the junction V is shortened by 1 base and J by 5 bases, with 14 bases in between. The CDR3 spans 14 residues, from the cysteine through the phenylalanine. The only DNA kept is the CDR3, 42 bases in frame from the first base.

What the research found in general, with its limitations: Observed TCR beta diversity per million T cells fell roughly linearly with age, and a significant reduction was already apparent by age around 44. There was a strong correlation between observed TCR beta diversity and the percentage of naive T cells measured by flow cytometry. The long-lived group showed more naive CD4+ T cells, fewer expanded clones and increased TCR diversity than the aged group, suggesting age selection. Because donor CMV infection status was unknown, age-related changes in expanded clonotypes were potentially confounded. Bulk unsorted PBMC profiling prevented conclusive comparison of naive and antigen-experienced compartments. Total diversity estimates from one million sequenced T cells were considered lower bounds and underestimates.

Library construction relied on 5' RACE. Reads for this sample came from an Illumina HiSeq 2500. The second PCR ran for roughly 6 to 11 cycles and used a J-beta primer mix along with a sample-barcoded 5' primer. A unique molecular identifier was introduced onto each TCR beta cDNA molecule by a template-switch 5' adaptor carrying 12 random nucleotides. Each sample yielded at least 2.5 million CDR3-containing paired-end reads. The Mint cDNA synthesis kit, primed by a TRBC-specific oligonucleotide, was used to synthesize first-strand cDNA from all RNA. After uracil-DNA glycosylase treatment, a first 18-cycle PCR used universal primers M1SS and BC2_uni_R on all cDNA. Turning to the authors' computational methods: Normalization of each sample was performed by random selection of 1 million high-quality reads, each carrying a distinct molecular identifier. Reads with shared molecular identifiers were discarded instead of being binned into consensus sequences. MiTCR, run with a Q25 quality threshold and the strictest error-elimination algorithm, handled CDR3 identification, clonotype clustering and error correction. A nonparametric unseen species model using Euler transformation provided a lower-bound estimate of total TCR beta diversity. The public reads were run again by TCRdb, first through fastp at Q25 and then through MiXCR, and only productive beta chains were kept. Rows matching on CDR3 protein sequence are summarized as one entry with the most common DNA and genes. The V and J calls follow TCRdb's processing rather than the paper's. Across this sample there are 1.5 million to 2 million distinct CDR3 sequences, with about 32% seen only once. The top ten clonotypes cover 10% to 12% of the sample.

The rearrangement combines TRBV29-1 with TRBJ2-5, with the D gene tentatively TRBD1 or TRBD2, based on 6 matching bases in each. This receptor was identified in a woman aged 25 to 45 in good health. The sequencing input was blood. The DNA reads TGCAGCGTTGAAGGAACCGGGGGCCGGGAGACCCAGTACTTC. This encodes CSVEGTGGRETQYF.